Sequencing of this TCR beta chain was carried out in a study of cytomegalovirus exposure and HLA in healthy donors. Study findings and constraints: Judged likely to be a sequencing artifact was a cluster of highly shared sequence variants. In presence/absence analyses, roughly uniform sequencing depth across donors was assumed.

J gave up 11 bases and V 6 bases, and 4 bases lay outside the gene matches. The CDR3 length is 11 residues. Germline V lookup: CDR1 SEHNR, CDR2 FQNEAQ (reference sequence). With regard to this clone: Its specificity is not known.

Primers included in the PCR were 60 Vbeta and 13 Jbeta primers. Repertoires were generated with immunoSEQ multiplex PCR, while TCRdb's copy carries only in-frame clones and drops some. The sample yields some 160,000 clones, roughly 85% seen once. This rearrangement joins TRBV7-9 to TRBJ2-1; 7 positions match TRBD2. Sequences were obtained from PBMCs. The clonotype was recovered from a woman aged 40-49 years in good health and CMV-seronegative. The chain's CDR3 is CASSTGGKQFF. The CDR3 nucleotides are TGTGCCAGCAGTACCGGGGGGAAGCAGTTCTTC.